The next 23 T cell receptor beta chains were all read from a single sample in a study of T cell repertoires in cytomegalovirus infection. From the reads, TCRdb called clonotypes with MiXCR, one entry per CDR3 protein. The top ten hold 7.5% to 9% of the sample, which has 630,000 or so distinct CDR3 sequences, around 24% seen once. The material sequenced was CD8+ T cells from PBMCs. Receptors were obtained from a human donor in good health (CMV status not recorded). Some clones in this sample may be carry-over from other donors' samples.

This clonotype was found a few times. The rearrangement joins TRBV4-2 to TRBJ2-5; tentatively, D is TRBD2 (5 bases). Deletions cut 4 bases from V and 0 bases from J, with 15 bases between. This CDR3 spans 16 amino acids. CDR1 and CDR2 from the germline V gene are LGHNA and YNFKEQ. The CDR3 region is CASSPAFGSHQETQYF. CDR3 sequence (DNA): TGTGCCAGCAGCCCTGCTTTTGGGAGCCACCAAGAGACCCAGTACTTC.

V gene TRBV5-6 combines with J gene TRBJ2-3, with D maybe TRBD1 (6 bases). With 0 bases removed from V and 5 bases from J, the gap between germline ends came to 16 bases. There are 16 residues in the CDR3. Germline lookup yields CDR1 SGHDT and CDR2 YYEEEE. As DNA, the CDR3 is TGTGCCAGCAGCTTGGCTACAGGGTTGTTCGGAGATACGCAGTATTTT. It encodes CASSLATGLFGDTQYF. Full variable domain (remainder filled in from reference TRBV5-6 and TRBJ2-3): DAGVTQSPTHLIKTRGQQVTLRCSPKSGHDTVSWYQQALGQGPQFIFQYYEEEERQRGNFPDRFSGHQFPNYSSELNVNALLLGDSALYLCASSLATGLFGDTQYFGPGTRLTVL.

This rearrangement joins TRBV6-1 to TRBJ2-1, with TRBD1 matching over 7 bases. Trimming at V came to 7 bases and at J to 8 bases, leaving 8 bases not matched to a gene. This CDR3 is built from 13 residues. Germline V gene lookup returns CDR1 MNHNS and CDR2 SASEGT. Here the CDR3 DNA reads TGTGCCAGCACCTGGACAGGTAGCCATGAGCAGTTCTTC. Translated: CASTWTGSHEQFF.

The J gene is TRBJ2-1, the V gene TRBV14; 8 nucleotides agree with TRBD2. CDR1 and CDR2 (germline): SGHDN, FVKESK. CDR3 size: 14 residues. Trimming removed 2 bases from V and 9 bases from J; junction bases left unmatched: 6. The DNA of the CDR3 is TGTGCCAGCAGCCAATCGGGACTAGTGCCTGAGCAGTTCTTC. This sequence encodes CASSQSGLVPEQFF.

This rearrangement joins TRBV29-1 to TRBJ2-1; 10 bases map to TRBD2. The germline gives CDR1 SQVTM, CDR2 ANQGSEA. The V segment lost 0 bases and the J segment 4 bases; nucleotides outside the gene matches: 3. This CDR3 contains 15 residues. The DNA of the CDR3 is TGCAGCGTTGAAGACGGAGCGGGGGGGTACAATGAGCAGTTCTTC. It is translated as CSVEDGAGGYNEQFF.

In its sample, this clonotype was seen a few times. V is TRBV19 and J is TRBJ2-7; 8 bases match TRBD1. The V gene's germline CDR1 is LNHDA and CDR2 SQIVND (reference sequence). The CDR3 has 15 residues. Trimming cost V 4 bases and J 3 bases; bases outside gene matches: 8. CDR3 loop: CASSTFDRGLYEQYF. The CDR3 nucleotides read TGTGCCAGTAGTACCTTCGACAGGGGCCTCTACGAGCAGTACTTC.

This clonotype was found a few times. V and J are TRBV7-9 and TRBJ1-5; 8 bases are shared with TRBD1. The CDR3 runs to 14 residues. V gave up 2 bases and J gave up 6 bases; unmatched junction bases: 3. Germline V lookup: CDR1 SEHNR, CDR2 FQNEAQ (reference sequence). The CDR3 sequence is CASSLTGGIQPQHF. DNA for the CDR3: TGTGCCAGCAGCTTAACAGGGGGAATTCAGCCCCAGCATTTT.

This clonotype appeared many times. The rearrangement links TRBV6-2 or TRBV6-3 to TRBJ2-4, with 7 positions matching TRBD1. The CDR3 loop spans 15 amino acids. Germline CDR1 MNHEY, CDR2 SVGEGT. The V and J ends lost 2 bases and 10 bases, in that order; junction bases with no gene match: 11. CDR3 sequence: CASSYQPGQFPIQYF. In nucleotides, the CDR3 is TGTGCCAGCAGTTACCAACCGGGACAGTTCCCTATTCAGTACTTC.

The V gene is TRBV29-1, the J gene TRBJ2-2; D possibly matches TRBD1 or TRBD2 (5 bases each). This CDR3 comprises 15 residues. Germline V gene lookup returns CDR1 SQVTM and CDR2 ANQGSEA. V shed 7 bases and J shed 5 bases, with 20 bases lying between them. The CDR3 protein is CSALAPRGVTGELFF. DNA of the CDR3: TGCAGCGCCCTGGCCCCGAGGGGCGTTACCGGGGAGCTGTTTTTT.

The rearrangement joins TRBV6-2 or TRBV6-3 to TRBJ1-6; no clear D. This CDR3 region has 18 residues. Trimming removed 6 bases at V and 6 bases at J, with 24 bases between. Germline loops: CDR1 MNHEY, CDR2 SVGEGT. The CDR3 sequence: CASSFSIKDPRINSPLHF. In DNA form, the CDR3 reads TGTGCCAGCAGCTTCTCAATCAAGGACCCCAGAATTAATTCACCCCTCCACTTT.

At least ten counts were recorded for this clonotype. The genes are TRBV12-3 or TRBV12-4 and TRBJ2-2, with D uncertain. This CDR3 is 13 amino acids long. As DNA, the CDR3 is TGTGCTACCCTCCCGGAACGCACCGGGGAGCTGTTTTTT. It encodes CATLPERTGELFF.

This clonotype was seen ten or more times. The V call is TRBV28, the J call TRBJ1-2; 11 bases line up with TRBD1. Germline values: CDR1 MDHEN, CDR2 SYDVKM. The CDR3 runs to 15 residues. The V and J ends lost 3 bases and 4 bases, in that order; junction bases with no gene match: 4. CDR3 protein: CASSLGTGGGYGYTF. The CDR3 nucleotides read TGTGCCAGCAGTTTGGGGACAGGGGGAGGCTATGGCTACACCTTC.

This chain links TRBV15 with TRBJ2-7; possibly TRBD1 for D (5 bases). Trimming pared 2 bases from V and 5 bases from J, leaving 13 bases between. From germline, CDR1 is LNHNV and CDR2 YYDKDF (reference sequence). The length of the CDR3 is 14 residues. The CDR3 region is CATSRFDSLHEQYF. The CDR3 DNA reads as TGTGCCACCAGCAGATTCGACAGTCTTCACGAGCAGTACTTC.

The sample holds a few counts of this clonotype. This sequence joins TRBV3-1 and TRBJ2-3; 7 nucleotides match TRBD2. The V and J ends lost 3 bases and 1 base, in that order; junction bases with no gene match: 7. The CDR3 is 16 amino acids. Germline V gene lookup returns CDR1 LGHDT and CDR2 YNNKEL (reference sequence). The CDR3 sequence is CASSHFPGGGTDTQYF. The CDR3 DNA reads as TGTGCCAGCAGCCATTTTCCGGGGGGAGGCACAGATACGCAGTATTTT.

In regard to this clonotype: This is likely a read error, given that the CDR3 carries no conserved phenylalanine or tryptophan at its end. This chain connects TRBV2 to TRBJ2-1, with TRBD2 matching over 13 bases. In germline, CDR1 is SNHLY, CDR2 FYNNEI. With V trimmed by 8 bases and J by 2 bases, 3 bases remained unmatched. This CDR3 is 15 amino acids long. CDR3: CASPTSGGPYNEQFS. The CDR3 nucleotides read TGTGCCAGCCCGACTAGCGGGGGGCCCTACAATGAGCAGTTCTCC.

This clonotype was counted a few times. The rearrangement joins TRBV5-4 to TRBJ1-1; D call uncertain. CDR1 and CDR2 from the germline V gene are SGHNT and YYREEE (reference sequence). This CDR3 spans 12 amino acids. With 6 bases removed from V and 1 base from J, the gap between germline ends came to 7 bases. The CDR3 protein is CASTEGNTEAFF. The CDR3 region has the DNA TGTGCCAGCACGGAGGGGAACACTGAAGCTTTCTTT.

The chain joins TRBV10-3 to TRBJ1-6, with 7 bases lining up with TRBD1. V was pared by 6 bases and J by 8 bases, with 7 bases of the junction left unmatched. CDR3 size: 14 residues. Looked up from germline, CDR1 is ENHRY and CDR2 is SYGVKD. The CDR3 spells CAISQGGRDSPLHF. The CDR3 DNA is TGTGCCATCAGCCAGGGGGGGCGAGATTCACCCCTCCACTTT.

This clonotype was seen just once. Given a much more abundant clone one base away, this may be a read error. The gene calls are TRBV7-8 and TRBJ1-4; TRBD1 might be the D (5 bases). Germline lookup yields CDR1 SGHVS and CDR2 FQNEAQ. CDR3 length: 15 residues. The CDR3 DNA follows: TGTGCCAGCAGTGCCGGCACGGGACGAGATGAAAAACAGTTTTTT. Its translation is CASSAGTGRDEKQFF.

The J gene is TRBJ1-1, the V gene TRBV20-1; a weak D match, TRBD1 (5 bases). Germline V CDR1 and CDR2: DFQATT, SNEGSKA (reference sequence). The CDR3 contains 15 residues. V lost 2 bases, J lost 1 base, and 14 bases lay in between. CDR3 DNA sequence: TGCAGTGCTAGATCATCGGGACGCCGGAACACTGAAGCTTTCTTT. Protein sequence: CSARSSGRRNTEAFF.

The rearrangement joins TRBV29-1 to TRBJ2-2, with 12 bases aligning to TRBD2. Germline assignment: CDR1 SQVTM and CDR2 ANQGSEA. The CDR3 totals 16 residues. The trim removed 2 bases at V and 0 bases at J, leaving 1 base unmatched. CDR3 sequence reads: CSVETSGGPNTGELFF. The CDR3 DNA reads as TGCAGCGTTGAAACTAGCGGGGGGCCGAACACCGGGGAGCTGTTTTTT.

Points on this clonotype: Relative to the germline gene, one junction end is altered; a read error may explain this. This rearrangement joins TRBV7-9 to TRBJ2-3, with 9 nucleotides matching TRBD2. The CDR3 sequence is 16 residues long. Per germline, CDR1 SEHNR and CDR2 FQNEAQ (reference sequence). CDR3: CVSSLVSGGNTDTQYF. CDR3 sequence (DNA): TGTGTCAGCAGCTTAGTGAGCGGGGGGAACACAGATACGCAGTATTTT.

V and J are TRBV7-6 and TRBJ1-1; 7 bases match TRBD1. The CDR3 length is 16 residues. Trimming removed 2 bases from V and 1 base from J; junction bases left unmatched: 7. The germline gives CDR1 SGHVS, CDR2 FNYEAQ. CDR3 sequence reads: CASSLPLDRANTEAFF. The CDR3 DNA sequence: TGTGCCAGCAGCTTACCCCTCGACAGGGCGAACACTGAAGCTTTCTTT.

V gene TRBV14 combines with J gene TRBJ2-1, with a tentative D call TRBD1 (7 bases). The CDR3 covers 18 residues. Germline V CDR1 and CDR2: SGHDN, FVKESK. V was clipped by 3 bases and J by 8 bases, with 26 bases between them. CDR3 sequence reads: CASSQRRLEGAPGDEQFF. DNA for the CDR3: TGTGCCAGCAGCCAGCGTAGATTGGAGGGGGCGCCGGGGGATGAGCAGTTCTTC.